These 5 T cell receptor beta chains came from one sample sequenced in a study of T cells in narcolepsy. Profiled with immunoSEQ multiplex PCR; TCRdb holds only in-frame clones, not every one. The table records 30,000 to 40,000 clones, roughly 86% of them present only once. Sequencing input: memory (CD45RA-) CD4+ T cells from blood. The receptors were gathered from a human donor in good health.

The chain has TRBV4-1 and TRBJ1-5, with D tentatively TRBD1 (5 bases). Germline-derived CDR1 and CDR2 are MGHRA and YSYEKL. V was cut by 1 base and J by 5 bases, with 18 bases left in between. The CDR3 is 17 residues long. The CDR3 sequence: CASSQVGGRARDQPQHF. DNA of the CDR3: TGCGCCAGCAGCCAAGTAGGTGGCAGGGCGAGGGATCAGCCCCAGCATTTT.

The chain combines TRBV11-2 with TRBJ1-3; D uncertain. V shed 8 bases and J shed 4 bases, with 18 bases lying between them. The CDR3 contains 15 residues. Germline CDR1 and CDR2: SGHAT and FQNNGV. The CDR3 DNA follows: TGTGCCAGCCAAGACCAAAAATCCTGGGGAAACACCATATATTTT. Its translation is CASQDQKSWGNTIYF.

V and J are TRBV18 and TRBJ1-4; TRBD1 matches at 7 bases. There are 15 residues in the CDR3. The J segment lost 6 bases and the V segment lost 4 bases, leaving 8 bases of the junction unmatched. Germline V gene data show CDR1 as KGHSH and CDR2 as LQKENI. CDR3 DNA sequence: TGTGCCAGCTCACGCGCCAGCAGGGGGGATGAAAAACTGTTTTTT. As protein: CASSRASRGDEKLFF.

The CDR3 bases are TGTGCCAGCAGCGTCACCACCGGGACTAGCGGTGAGCAGTTCTTC. Translation: CASSVTTGTSGEQFF. The genes are TRBV9 and TRBJ2-1; TRBD2 agrees at 11 bases. This CDR3 has 15 amino acids. The germline CDR1 and CDR2 sequences are SGDLS and YYNGEE. V shed 2 bases and J 9 bases; nucleotides not matched to a gene: 7.

This clone was counted only a few times. The chain employs TRBV6-1 and TRBJ2-2; D remains ambiguous. With 8 bases removed from V and 1 base from J, the gap between germline ends came to 5 bases. CDR1 is MNHNS, CDR2 SASEGT, per germline. This CDR3 is built from 12 residues. CDR3 protein: CASRRNTGELFF. The CDR3 DNA reads TGTGCCAGCCGTAGGAACACCGGGGAGCTGTTTTTT.